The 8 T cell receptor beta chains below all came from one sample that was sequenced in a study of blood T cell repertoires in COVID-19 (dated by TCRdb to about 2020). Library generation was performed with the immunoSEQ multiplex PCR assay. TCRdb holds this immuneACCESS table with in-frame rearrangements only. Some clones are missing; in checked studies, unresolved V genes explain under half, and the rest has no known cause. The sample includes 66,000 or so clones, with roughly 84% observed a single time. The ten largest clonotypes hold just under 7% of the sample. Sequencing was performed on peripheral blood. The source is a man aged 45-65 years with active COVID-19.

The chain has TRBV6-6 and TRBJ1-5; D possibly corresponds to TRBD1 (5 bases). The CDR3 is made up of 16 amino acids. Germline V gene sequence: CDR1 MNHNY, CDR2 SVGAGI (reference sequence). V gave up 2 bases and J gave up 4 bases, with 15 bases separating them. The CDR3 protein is CASSYLSRQQNQPQHF. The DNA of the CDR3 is TGTGCCAGCAGTTACCTTTCTAGACAGCAGAATCAGCCCCAGCATTTT.

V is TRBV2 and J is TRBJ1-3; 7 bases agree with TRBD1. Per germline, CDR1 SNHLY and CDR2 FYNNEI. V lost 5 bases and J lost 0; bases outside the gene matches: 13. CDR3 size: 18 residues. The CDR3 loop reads CASSRQGLLFSSGNTIYF. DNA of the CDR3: TGTGCCAGCAGTAGACAGGGTTTACTCTTTAGCTCTGGAAACACCATATATTTT. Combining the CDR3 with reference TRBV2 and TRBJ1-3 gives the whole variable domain EPEVTQTPSHQVTQMGQEVILRCVPISNHLYFYWYRQILGQKVEFLVSFYNNEISEKSEIFDDQFSVERPDGSNFTLKIRSTKLEDSAMYFCASSRQGLLFSSGNTIYFGEGSWLTVV.

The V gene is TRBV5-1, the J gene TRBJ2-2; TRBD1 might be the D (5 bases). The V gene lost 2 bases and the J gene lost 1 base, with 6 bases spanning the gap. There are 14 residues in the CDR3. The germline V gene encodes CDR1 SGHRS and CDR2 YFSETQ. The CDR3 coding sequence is TGCGCCAGCAGCTTAACAGGGAACACCGGGGAGCTGTTTTTT. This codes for CASSLTGNTGELFF.

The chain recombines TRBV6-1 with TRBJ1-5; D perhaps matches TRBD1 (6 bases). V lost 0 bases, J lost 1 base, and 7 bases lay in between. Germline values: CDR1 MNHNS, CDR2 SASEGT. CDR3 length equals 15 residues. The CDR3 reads CASSEADRSNQPQHF. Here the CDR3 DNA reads TGTGCCAGCAGTGAAGCAGACAGGAGCAATCAGCCCCAGCATTTT.

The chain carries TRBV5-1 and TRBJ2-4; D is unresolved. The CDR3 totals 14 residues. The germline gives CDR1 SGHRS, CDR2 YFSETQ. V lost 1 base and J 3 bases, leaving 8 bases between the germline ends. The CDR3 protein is CASSLYAGKNIQYF. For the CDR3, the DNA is TGCGCCAGCAGCTTGTATGCCGGCAAAAACATTCAGTACTTC.

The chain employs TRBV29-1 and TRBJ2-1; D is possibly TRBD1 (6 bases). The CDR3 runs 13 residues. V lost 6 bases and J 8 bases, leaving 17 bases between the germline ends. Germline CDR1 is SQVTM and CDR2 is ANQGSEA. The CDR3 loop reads CSVPRTGFDEQFF. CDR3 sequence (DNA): TGCAGCGTCCCCCGCACAGGGTTCGATGAGCAGTTCTTC.

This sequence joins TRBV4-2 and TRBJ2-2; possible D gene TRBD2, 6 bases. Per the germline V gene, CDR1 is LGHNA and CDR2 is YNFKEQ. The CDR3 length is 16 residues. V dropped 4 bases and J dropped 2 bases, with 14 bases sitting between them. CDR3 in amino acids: CASSLNPGLNTGELFF. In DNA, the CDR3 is TGTGCCAGCAGCCTAAATCCGGGACTTAACACCGGGGAGCTGTTTTTT.

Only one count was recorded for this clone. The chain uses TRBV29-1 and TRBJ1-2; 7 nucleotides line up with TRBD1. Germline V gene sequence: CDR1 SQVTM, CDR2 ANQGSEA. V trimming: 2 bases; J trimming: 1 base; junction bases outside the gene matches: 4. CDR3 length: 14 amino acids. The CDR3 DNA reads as TGCAGCGTTGAAAACCGGGACAGTAACTATGGCTACACCTTC. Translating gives CSVENRDSNYGYTF.